The present T cell receptor beta chain was sequenced within a study of cytomegalovirus exposure and HLA in healthy donors. Primers included in the PCR were 60 Vbeta and 13 Jbeta primers. Assay: immunoSEQ multiplex PCR; the TCRdb copy retains only in-frame clones and omits some. The sample includes some 150,000 clones, approximately 60% of them seen just once. Trimming shortened V by 5 bases and J by 4 bases, and 9 bases separated the two germline ends. The germline gives CDR1 SGHVS, CDR2 FQNEAQ. The CDR3 runs 12 residues. The TCR sequence derives from a woman in her sixties or seventies in good health and CMV-seropositive. The sample taken for sequencing was PBMCs. This chain uses TRBV7-8 with TRBJ2-7; TRBD1 is a possible D gene (6 bases). Here the CDR3 reads CASSPTGYEQYF. CDR3 bases: TGTGCCAGCAGCCCTACAGGGTACGAGCAGTACTTC.